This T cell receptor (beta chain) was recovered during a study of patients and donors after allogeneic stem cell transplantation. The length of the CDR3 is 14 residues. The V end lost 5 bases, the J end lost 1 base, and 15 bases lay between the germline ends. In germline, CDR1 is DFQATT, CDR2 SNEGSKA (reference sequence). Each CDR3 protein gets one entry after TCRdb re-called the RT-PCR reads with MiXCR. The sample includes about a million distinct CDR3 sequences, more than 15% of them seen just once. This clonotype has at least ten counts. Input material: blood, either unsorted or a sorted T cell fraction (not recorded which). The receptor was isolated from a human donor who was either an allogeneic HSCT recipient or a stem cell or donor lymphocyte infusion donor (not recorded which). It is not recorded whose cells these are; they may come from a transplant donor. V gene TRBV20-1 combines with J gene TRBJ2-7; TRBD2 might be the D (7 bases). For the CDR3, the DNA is TGCAGTGCTTATTCCGGGGGGCAGTCCTACGAGCAGTACTTC. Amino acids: CSAYSGGQSYEQYF.